Following are 6 T cell receptor beta chains from one sample sequenced in a study of cytomegalovirus exposure and HLA in healthy donors. The PCR used 60 Vbeta and 13 Jbeta primers. The protocol was immunoSEQ multiplex PCR, while the TCRdb copy is restricted to in-frame clones and leaves out a portion. The sample holds 180,000 or so clones, about four fifths seen once. The sequencing input was PBMCs. The receptors come from a woman between 50 and 59 years old in good health and CMV-seronegative.

The genes are TRBV28 and TRBJ2-7; the match to TRBD1 covers 8 bases. This CDR3 spans 12 amino acids. V was clipped by 6 bases and J by 5 bases; unmatched bases: 3. The V gene's germline CDR1 is MDHEN and CDR2 SYDVKM. CDR3 nucleotide sequence: TGTGCCAGCAGGGCAGGGGGCCACGAGCAGTACTTC. It yields the protein CASRAGGHEQYF.

This chain joins TRBV7-2 and TRBJ2-1; D unclear. The germline V gene has CDR1 SGHTA and CDR2 FQGNSA. Trimming took 5 bases from V and 6 from J, leaving 8 bases between them. CDR3 length: 12 amino acids. The CDR3 DNA reads TGTGCCAGCAGCCCCCACGGCAATGAGCAGTTCTTC. The encoded protein is CASSPHGNEQFF. The variable domain in full, completed from reference TRBV7-2 and TRBJ2-1, reads GAGVSQSPSNKVTEKGKDVELRCDPISGHTALYWYRQSLGQGLEFLIYFQGNSAPDKSGLPSDRFSAERTGGSVSTLTIQRTQQEDSAVYLCASSPHGNEQFFGPGTRLTVL.

The gene calls are TRBV15 and TRBJ2-3; no reliable D call. This CDR3 is built from 15 residues. Germline CDR1 is LNHNV and CDR2 is YYDKDF (reference sequence). Trimming removed 0 bases from V and 4 bases from J, with 11 bases in between. The CDR3, as DNA: TGTGCCACCAGCAGAGAATCCGGTCGCCCAGATACGCAGTATTTT. It encodes CATSRESGRPDTQYF.

The chain uses TRBV13 and TRBJ2-1, with TRBD1 identical over 7 bases. Per the germline V gene, CDR1 is PRHDT and CDR2 is FYEKMQ (reference sequence). The length of the CDR3 is 16 residues. V lost 6 bases, J lost 3 bases, and 11 bases stayed unmatched. The CDR3 region is CASSWGKGALYNEQFF. The CDR3 bases are TGTGCCAGCAGTTGGGGAAAGGGGGCCCTCTACAATGAGCAGTTCTTC.

This clone was counted a single time. The chain recombines TRBV6-6 with TRBJ1-2; D not resolved. The ends were cut back, 5 bases at V and 8 bases at J, with 12 bases in the middle. The CDR3 covers 12 residues. Looked up from germline, CDR1 is MNHNY and CDR2 is SVGAGI (reference sequence). CDR3 DNA sequence: TGTGCCAGCAGTGCTTACAGAGAAGGCTACACCTTC. Translated, it gives CASSAYREGYTF.

Only a few counts were recorded for this clone. The chain employs TRBV6-4 and TRBJ2-6; 7 bases map to TRBD1. In germline, CDR1 is MRHNA, CDR2 SNTAGT. This CDR3 spans 17 amino acids. J gave up 3 bases and V 0 bases, and 5 bases lay outside the gene matches. For the CDR3, the DNA is TGTGCCAGCAGTGACTCGAAGACAGGGTTTGGGGCCAACGTCCTGACTTTC. Protein product: CASSDSKTGFGANVLTF.